The 10 T cell receptor beta chains below all came from one sample that was sequenced in a study of beta chain features in type 1 diabetes. What was sequenced were expressed TCRB transcripts, since all of the isolated RNA had been reverse transcribed. Using immunoSEQ multiplex PCR, the repertoire was profiled, and TCRdb retains in-frame clones only, with some absent. Of 430,000 or so clones listed, 9.5% to 12% were seen once; the top ten hold approximately 0.05%. The sample consisted of naive CD4+ T cells from blood. All receptors come from a woman aged 18-35 years in good health.

This clone was counted between two and nine times. V usage is TRBV7-9 and J usage is TRBJ2-3; 9 bases fit TRBD2. Germline V gene sequence: CDR1 SEHNR, CDR2 FQNEAQ (reference sequence). V shed 1 base and J 4 bases; nucleotides not matched to a gene: 12. There are 18 residues in the CDR3. The CDR3 DNA sequence: TGTGCCAGCAGCTTAGTGGTGACTAGCGGAGGCTCGGCAGATACGCAGTATTTT. Translation: CASSLVVTSGGSADTQYF.

The V and J genes are TRBV30 and TRBJ1-2, with D perhaps matching TRBD1 (6 bases). The CDR3 has 15 residues. V was pared by 2 bases and J by 4 bases, with 17 bases between. Germline V CDR1 and CDR2: GTSNPN, SVGIG (reference sequence). The CDR3 sequence is CAWSTVGGAPYGYTF. For the CDR3, the DNA is TGTGCCTGGAGTACCGTAGGGGGGGCCCCCTATGGCTACACCTTC. The full variable domain, its missing parts supplied by reference TRBV30 and TRBJ1-2, is SQTIHQWPATLVQPVGSPLSLECTVEGTSNPNLYWYRQAAGRGLQLLFYSVGIGQISSEVPQNLSASRPQDRQFILSSKKLLLSDSGFYLCAWSTVGGAPYGYTFGSGTRLTVV.

The chain joins TRBV7-2 to TRBJ2-6; no firm D call. V was shortened by 5 bases and J by 4 bases, with 9 bases between the two germline ends. This CDR3 is 14 amino acids long. Germline V lookup: CDR1 SGHTA, CDR2 FQGNSA. Here the CDR3 reads CASSPSNGANVLTF. CDR3 nucleotide sequence: TGTGCCAGCAGCCCGTCGAACGGGGCCAACGTCCTGACTTTC.

This clone was observed a handful of times. This chain joins TRBV11-2 and TRBJ1-1; D unresolved. Germline-derived CDR1 and CDR2 are SGHAT and FQNNGV. V gave up 1 base and J gave up 2 bases, with 14 bases separating them. The length of the CDR3 is 16 residues. CDR3 DNA sequence: TGTGCCAGCAGCTTAGGATATTGGACGGAAAACACTGAAGCTTTCTTT. It codes for CASSLGYWTENTEAFF.

The chain uses TRBV30 and TRBJ1-2, with 7 bases aligning to TRBD1. Germline CDR1 reads GTSNPN; CDR2 reads SVGIG (reference sequence). This CDR3 region has 15 residues. With V trimmed by 0 bases and J by 12 bases, 16 bases remained unmatched. CDR3 sequence reads: CAWSVPGRGRLRNTF. The CDR3 nucleotides read TGTGCCTGGAGTGTACCGGGAAGGGGGCGGCTGAGGAACACCTTC.

This sequence joins TRBV18 and TRBJ2-7; D is uncertain. There are 14 residues in the CDR3. V gave up 1 base and J gave up 2 bases, with 9 bases separating them. Germline CDR1 is KGHSH and CDR2 is LQKENI. The CDR3 loop is CASSPQNSAYEQYF. The CDR3 DNA is TGTGCCAGCTCACCACAAAATTCTGCCTACGAGCAGTACTTC. Filled out from reference TRBV18 and TRBJ2-7, the complete variable domain reads NAGVMQNPRHLVRRRGQEARLRCSPMKGHSHVYWYRQLPEEGLKFMVYLQKENIIDESGMPKERFSAEFPKEGPSILRIQQVVRGDSAAYFCASSPQNSAYEQYFGPGTRLTVT.

A few counts support this clone. The chain couples TRBV5-1 to TRBJ1-1, with D perhaps matching TRBD1 (5 bases). This CDR3 region has 11 residues. Germline CDR1 is SGHRS and CDR2 is YFSETQ. Trimming removed 2 bases at V and 8 bases at J, with 7 bases between. The CDR3 here is CASSFQGEAFF. The CDR3 coding sequence is TGCGCCAGCAGCTTTCAGGGAGAAGCTTTCTTT.

The chain uses TRBV11-2 and TRBJ2-5; 10 bases align to TRBD1. The CDR3 runs 13 residues. Germline assignment: CDR1 SGHAT and CDR2 FQNNGV. The trim removed 5 bases at V and 4 bases at J, leaving 1 base unmatched. CDR3 sequence reads: CASSGDRGETQYF. The CDR3 bases are TGTGCCAGCAGCGGGGACAGGGGAGAGACCCAGTACTTC.

This clone was observed a few times. V gene TRBV9 combines with J gene TRBJ2-3, with 11 bases matching TRBD2. J gave up 2 bases and V 4 bases, and 6 bases lay outside the gene matches. Germline CDR1 reads SGDLS; CDR2 reads YYNGEE. This CDR3 has 16 amino acids. CDR3 nucleotides: TGTGCCAGCAGCCGTAGCGGGGGGGCCCTCACAGATACGCAGTATTTT. Its translation is CASSRSGGALTDTQYF.

This clone was seen only a few times. The rearrangement joins TRBV2 to TRBJ2-3; perhaps TRBD2 as D (5 bases). This CDR3 has 14 amino acids. V lost 5 bases and J 6 bases, leaving 15 bases between the germline ends. Germline V lookup: CDR1 SNHLY, CDR2 FYNNEI. This chain's CDR3 is CASSPLTMLDTQYF. The CDR3 nucleotides read TGTGCCAGCAGTCCTTTGACTATGCTGGATACGCAGTATTTT. Using reference TRBV2 and TRBJ2-3 for the parts outside the CDR3, the full variable domain is EPEVTQTPSHQVTQMGQEVILRCVPISNHLYFYWYRQILGQKVEFLVSFYNNEISEKSEIFDDQFSVERPDGSNFTLKIRSTKLEDSAMYFCASSPLTMLDTQYFGPGTRLTVL.